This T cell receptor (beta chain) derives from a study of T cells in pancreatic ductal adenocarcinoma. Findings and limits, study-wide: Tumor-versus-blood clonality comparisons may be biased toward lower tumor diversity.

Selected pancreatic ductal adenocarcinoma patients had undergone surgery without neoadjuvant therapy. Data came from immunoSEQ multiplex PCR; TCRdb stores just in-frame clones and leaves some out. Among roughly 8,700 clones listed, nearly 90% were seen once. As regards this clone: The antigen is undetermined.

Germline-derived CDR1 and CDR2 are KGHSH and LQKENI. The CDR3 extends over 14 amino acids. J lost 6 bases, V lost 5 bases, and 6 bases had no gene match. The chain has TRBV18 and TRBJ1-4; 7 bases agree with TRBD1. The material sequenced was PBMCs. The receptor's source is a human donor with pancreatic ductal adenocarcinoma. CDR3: CASSNRGIDEKLFF. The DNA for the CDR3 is TGTGCCAGCTCAAACAGGGGAATTGATGAAAAACTGTTTTTT.